What follows describes a single T cell receptor (beta chain). This sample was taken from a study of shared T cell receptors in the human thymus. Sequenced by immunoSEQ multiplex PCR; TCRdb stores in-frame clones only, minus some. The data hold hundreds of thousands of clones, with 95% observed a single time. CDR3 length: 14 residues. Germline V gene sequence: CDR1 SGHRS, CDR2 YFSETQ. V was trimmed by 3 bases and J by 7 bases, leaving 14 bases between them. Sequencing was performed on thymocytes. This clonotype was sampled from a human donor. The rearrangement links TRBV5-1 to TRBJ2-1; D not resolved. The CDR3 loop reads CASSSNSSANEQFF. In DNA form, the CDR3 reads TGCGCCAGCAGCTCGAACAGTTCCGCGAATGAGCAGTTCTTC.